The rows below give T cell receptor beta chains drawn from one sample of a study of T-cell memory formation after mild COVID-19. TCRdb redid the calling of the 5' RACE reads with MiXCR, one entry per CDR3 protein. Of fewer than 600,000 distinct CDR3 sequences in the sample, less than 25% were seen once. What was sequenced was PBMCs or a T cell subset sorted from them (not recorded which). Receptors originate from an adult woman who had mild COVID-19 (a few samples of this study predate the infection). Cell type and time point are not known. Each CDR3 is given with its conserved first and last residue. The D gene is left open where the match is weak. The size of a clone is reported for some rows only, either as once, few or many, or as a class for expanded clones.

j_gene	v_gene	abundance	d_gene	CDR3aa	CDR3nt
TRBJ1-1	TRBV12-3/TRBV12-4	few	-	CASWAAWRTGANTEAFF	TGTGCCAGCTGGGCCGCATGGAGGACTGGGGCGAACACTGAAGCTTTCTTT
TRBJ2-7	TRBV6-1	few	TRBD1	CAGRTTGSDEQYF	TGTGCCGGTCGTACGACAGGGTCCGACGAGCAGTACTTC
TRBJ1-4	TRBV5-6	few	TRBD1	CASSLTGRFEKLFF	TGTGCCAGCAGCCTGACAGGGAGATTTGAAAAACTGTTTTTT
TRBJ2-1	TRBV7-2	-	-	CASSLATGRGSRSYNEQFF	TGTGCCAGCAGCTTAGCGACGGGGCGCGGCAGCCGCTCCTACAATGAGCAGTTCTTC
TRBJ1-2	TRBV5-1	few	TRBD1	CASSFDGTGGSGGYTF	TGCGCCAGCAGTTTTGATGGGACAGGGGGAAGCGGTGGCTACACCTTC
TRBJ1-1	TRBV15	few	-	CATSREEGVNDEAFF	TGTGCCACCAGCAGAGAAGAGGGGGTCAATGATGAAGCTTTCTTT
TRBJ2-1	TRBV5-1	few	-	CASRATQGPYNEQFF	TGCGCCAGCAGAGCAACTCAGGGGCCCTACAATGAGCAGTTCTTC
TRBJ2-3	TRBV5-6	-	-	CASSRISIKTSTDTQYF	TGTGCCAGCAGCCGCATTAGCATCAAGACTAGCACAGATACGCAGTATTTT
TRBJ2-3	TRBV24-1	-	-	CATSDVRGAKTSTDTQYF	TGTGCCACCAGTGATGTAAGGGGAGCAAAAACTAGCACAGATACGCAGTATTTT
TRBJ2-1	TRBV18	many	-	CASSPNQNNEQFF	TGTGCCAGCTCACCAAATCAAAACAATGAGCAGTTCTTC
TRBJ2-5	TRBV5-6	few	-	CASSLGRYETQYF	TGTGCCAGCAGCTTGGGTAGATATGAGACCCAGTACTTC
TRBJ2-1	TRBV9	-	-	CASSVGGFDEQFF	TGTGCCAGCAGCGTAGGGGGTTTCGATGAGCAGTTCTTC
TRBJ2-7	TRBV4-2	-	-	CASSQDRASGEQYF	TGTGCCAGCAGCCAAGATCGGGCCAGCGGCGAGCAGTACTTC
TRBJ2-1	TRBV24-1	-	TRBD2	CATSGRTSGGAHEQFF	TGTGCCACCAGTGGTCGGACTAGCGGGGGGGCGCATGAGCAGTTCTTC
TRBJ2-1	TRBV7-8	many	TRBD2	CASSRAMSSGGYNEQFF	TGTGCCAGCAGCCGGGCGATGAGCAGCGGGGGTTACAATGAGCAGTTCTTC
TRBJ2-5	TRBV4-2	-	-	CASSQSREETQYF	TGTGCCAGCAGCCAATCAAGGGAGGAGACCCAGTACTTC
TRBJ1-1	TRBV3-1	-	-	CASSPGFGNTEAFF	TGTGCCAGCAGCCCAGGTTTCGGGAACACTGAAGCTTTCTTT
TRBJ2-7	TRBV11-3	-	-	CASSYSLKTPRRPGLGDPYEQYF	TGTGCCAGCAGCTATTCCTTGAAGACCCCTCGTAGGCCCGGGCTAGGGGACCCCTACGAGCAGTACTTC
TRBJ2-7	TRBV29-1	-	-	CSAGGGGPRYEQYF	TGCAGCGCCGGGGGCGGCGGACCACGCTACGAGCAGTACTTC
TRBJ1-3	TRBV5-5	-	-	CASSLELVSGNTIYF	TGTGCCAGCAGCTTGGAACTAGTCTCTGGAAACACCATATATTTT
TRBJ1-1	TRBV5-1	few	TRBD1	CASRGTGLNTEAFF	TGCGCCAGCAGGGGGACAGGTCTGAACACTGAAGCTTTCTTT
TRBJ1-3	TRBV30	few	-	CAWEPFSGNTIYF	TGTGCCTGGGAACCTTTCTCTGGAAACACCATATATTTT
TRBJ2-5	TRBV7-8	-	-	CADHLGGQGETQYF	TGTGCCGACCACCTGGGGGGGCAGGGAGAGACCCAGTACTTC
TRBJ1-6	TRBV12-3/TRBV12-4	few	TRBD1	CASSPTQGTFSPLHF	TGTGCCAGCAGCCCAACACAGGGGACCTTTTCACCCCTCCACTTT
TRBJ1-2	TRBV12-3/TRBV12-4	-	-	CASRALLRDKYGYTF	TGTGCCAGCAGGGCCCTGCTACGGGACAAGTATGGCTACACCTTC
TRBJ2-1	TRBV30	-	TRBD2	CAWSEKGLAGTNEQFF	TGTGCCTGGAGTGAAAAAGGACTAGCGGGGACCAATGAGCAGTTCTTC
TRBJ2-7	TRBV27	few	-	CASSPKGGYEQYF	TGTGCCAGCAGCCCCAAGGGGGGCTACGAGCAGTACTTC
TRBJ2-2	TRBV5-5	-	-	CASSLGTIRNTGELFF	TGTGCCAGCAGCTTGGGGACAATCAGAAACACCGGGGAGCTGTTTTTT
TRBJ1-2	TRBV29-1	-	-	CSVGRGLNYGYTF	TGCAGCGTTGGTAGAGGGCTTAACTATGGCTACACCTTC